The 17 T cell receptor beta chains in this list originate from one sample, sequenced in a study of beta chain features in type 1 diabetes. Expressed TCRB transcripts were sequenced because the entire RNA isolate underwent reverse transcription. Data came from immunoSEQ multiplex PCR; TCRdb stores just in-frame clones and leaves some out. Here the sample spans under 250,000 clones, roughly a tenth being singletons. Source material: central memory CD4+ T cells from blood. The receptors were sampled from a man between 18 and 35 years old in good health.

The CDR3 DNA is TGCAGCGTACCCCGGGACAGGGGAGGTTACGAGCAGTACTTC. Translation: CSVPRDRGGYEQYF. The gene calls are TRBV29-1 and TRBJ2-7, with 10 bases lining up with TRBD1. Germline CDR1 and CDR2: SQVTM and ANQGSEA. V lost 6 bases, J lost 4 bases, and 9 bases stayed unmatched. The CDR3 loop spans 14 amino acids.

This clone was recorded a few times. This chain connects TRBV10-3 to TRBJ2-5; D remains unclear. This CDR3 has 14 amino acids. CDR1 and CDR2 from the germline V gene are ENHRY and SYGVKD. V gave up 4 bases and J gave up 1 base, with 10 bases separating them. The CDR3 region is CAISGWGSQETQYF. The CDR3 bases are TGTGCCATCAGTGGATGGGGAAGCCAAGAGACCCAGTACTTC.

This clone was recorded many times. The chain links TRBV29-1 to TRBJ1-1; weak D call: TRBD1 (5 bases). Trimming left V 6 bases short and J 7 bases short, with 12 bases between. CDR3 length: 11 amino acids. CDR1 and CDR2 from the germline V gene are SQVTM and ANQGSEA. As DNA, the CDR3 is TGCAGCGTAGGGGTCACGGTTGAAGCTTTCTTT. Translating gives CSVGVTVEAFF.

In its sample, this clone was seen a few times. The genes are TRBV29-1 and TRBJ2-1; 9 nucleotides line up with TRBD2. From germline, CDR1 is SQVTM and CDR2 ANQGSEA. The CDR3 is 13 residues long. V shed 5 bases, J shed 5 bases, and the junction held 4 bases outside the gene matches. The CDR3 DNA follows: TGCAGCGTTCGGACTAGCGTAGACAATGAGCAGTTCTTC. Its protein is CSVRTSVDNEQFF.

The CDR3 DNA follows: TGTGCCAGCAGCGTTGCCGGGACAGGGGACTACAATGAGCAGTTCTTC. It translates to CASSVAGTGDYNEQFF. The chain has TRBV5-4 and TRBJ2-1, with 10 bases aligning to TRBD1. Germline trimming cut 4 bases from V and 3 bases from J; bases unmatched to any gene: 7. Per germline, CDR1 SGHNT and CDR2 YYREEE (reference sequence). The CDR3 runs 16 residues.

This clone was recorded a few times. The J gene is TRBJ1-2, the V gene TRBV6-1, with 7 bases fitting TRBD1. The germline V gene has CDR1 MNHNS and CDR2 SASEGT. The trim removed 5 bases at V and 4 bases at J, leaving 7 bases unmatched. The CDR3 is made up of 14 amino acids. The CDR3 nucleotides are TGTGCCAGCAGTACACGGGACAGTGTCTATGGCTACACCTTC. Residues: CASSTRDSVYGYTF.

The chain has TRBV25-1 and TRBJ2-1; TRBD2 aligns across 9 bases. The germline CDR1 and CDR2 sequences are MGHDK and SYGVNS. V was pared by 5 bases and J by 0 bases, with 5 bases of the junction left unmatched. CDR3 length: 16 residues. The CDR3 is CASSRLSGSSYNEQFF. The CDR3 coding sequence is TGTGCCAGCAGTCGCCTTAGCGGGAGCTCCTACAATGAGCAGTTCTTC. Together with reference TRBV25-1 and TRBJ2-1, the CDR3 gives the full variable domain: EADIYQTPRYLVIGTGKKITLECSQTMGHDKMYWYQQDPGMELHLIHYSYGVNSTEKGDLSSESTVSRIRTEHFPLTLESARPSHTSQYLCASSRLSGSSYNEQFFGPGTRLTVL.

V gene TRBV2 combines with J gene TRBJ2-7; D is unclear. Deletions cut 6 bases from V and 3 bases from J, with 15 bases between. Germline V gene data show CDR1 as SNHLY and CDR2 as FYNNEI. The CDR3 has 14 residues. Here the CDR3 DNA reads TGTGCCAGCAGGGCCATCGGAGTCGACTACGAGCAGTACTTC. Translation: CASRAIGVDYEQYF.

The chain carries TRBV10-3 and TRBJ2-7; tentatively, D is TRBD1 (6 bases). Trimming took off 4 bases at V and 6 bases at J, with 13 bases between the two ends. The CDR3 runs 13 residues. Per germline, CDR1 ENHRY and CDR2 SYGVKD. The CDR3 here is CAISVKQGPEQYF. CDR3 DNA sequence: TGTGCCATCAGTGTAAAACAGGGTCCCGAGCAGTACTTC.

V usage is TRBV4-1 and J usage is TRBJ2-1; the D gene is possibly TRBD1 (6 bases). CDR1 MGHRA and CDR2 YSYEKL come from the germline V gene. V lost 5 bases and J 5 bases, leaving 13 bases between the germline ends. The CDR3 has 14 amino acids. CDR3 nucleotide sequence: TGCGCCAGCAGCAACAGGGTTTGGGACAATGAGCAGTTCTTC. It specifies CASSNRVWDNEQFF.

At least ten counts were recorded for this clone. This rearrangement joins TRBV7-9 to TRBJ1-4; D is ambiguous. V shed 5 bases and J shed 5 bases, with 15 bases lying between them. CDR1 SEHNR and CDR2 FQNEAQ come from the germline V gene (reference sequence). The CDR3 is made up of 15 amino acids. CDR3 loop: CASSPGLFPNEKLFF. The CDR3 nucleotides read TGTGCCAGCAGCCCTGGACTTTTTCCCAATGAAAAACTGTTTTTT.

J is TRBJ2-3 and V is TRBV9, with D perhaps TRBD2 (5 bases). V dropped 4 bases and J dropped 0 bases, with 9 bases sitting between them. This CDR3 has 14 amino acids. Per the germline V gene, CDR1 is SGDLS and CDR2 is YYNGEE. For the CDR3, the DNA is TGTGCCAGCAGCAGGAGGATTAGCACAGATACGCAGTATTTT. This sequence encodes CASSRRISTDTQYF.

This clone has a handful of counts. The V call is TRBV29-1, the J call TRBJ2-5, with 8 bases fitting TRBD2. The germline CDR1 and CDR2 sequences are SQVTM and ANQGSEA. This CDR3 spans 13 amino acids. V lost 1 base, J lost 5 bases, and 3 bases stayed unmatched. This CDR3 is CSVEAPGGETQYF. The CDR3 bases are TGCAGCGTTGAAGCCCCGGGGGGGGAGACCCAGTACTTC. Full variable domain (missing parts from reference TRBV29-1 and TRBJ2-5): SAVISQKPSRDICQRGTSLTIQCQVDSQVTMMFWYRQQPGQSLTLIATANQGSEATYESGFVIDKFPISRPNLTFSTLTVSNMSPEDSSIYLCSVEAPGGETQYFGPGTRLLVL.

This chain's CDR3 is CASSLVASGNTGELFF. The DNA for the CDR3 is TGTGCCAGCAGCTTGGTGGCTAGCGGAAACACCGGGGAGCTGTTTTTT. This chain connects TRBV5-4 to TRBJ2-2; 7 bases agree with TRBD2. Germline V gene data show CDR1 as SGHNT and CDR2 as YYREEE (reference sequence). V was clipped by 0 bases and J by 2 bases; unmatched bases: 4. CDR3 length equals 16 residues.

The genes are TRBV5-1 and TRBJ2-7; TRBD1 is a possible D gene (6 bases). Trimming left V 1 base short and J 5 bases short, with 7 bases between. The CDR3 runs to 12 residues. Germline lookup yields CDR1 SGHRS and CDR2 YFSETQ. The chain's CDR3 is CASSLPGDEQYF. CDR3 nucleotide sequence: TGCGCCAGCAGCTTGCCAGGGGACGAGCAGTACTTC.

This clone has just a few counts. The V and J genes are TRBV7-9 and TRBJ1-4, with D possibly matching TRBD1 (5 bases). V gave up 5 bases and J gave up 6 bases, with 19 bases separating them. This CDR3 is 16 amino acids long. Looked up from germline, CDR1 is SEHNR and CDR2 is FQNEAQ (reference sequence). The CDR3 reads CASSPPRWDADEKLFF. The CDR3 bases are TGTGCCAGCAGCCCCCCTAGGTGGGACGCAGATGAAAAACTGTTTTTT. Using reference TRBV7-9 and TRBJ1-4 for the parts outside the CDR3, the full variable domain is DTGVSQNPRHKITKRGQNVTFRCDPISEHNRLYWYRQTLGQGPEFLTYFQNEAQLEKSRLLSDRFSAERPKGSFSTLEIQRTEQGDSAMYLCASSPPRWDADEKLFFGSGTQLSVL.

The rearrangement uses TRBV23-1 and TRBJ2-7; 7 nucleotides agree with TRBD2. TRBV23-1 is designated an ORF whose function remains uncertain. The CDR3 runs to 13 residues. Trimming cost V 4 bases and J 3 bases; bases outside gene matches: 3. The CDR3 DNA reads TGCGCCAGCAGTCGGGGGGGAGACTACGAGCAGTACTTC. It encodes CASSRGGDYEQYF.